This TCR beta chain was found in a study of Ad26.COV2.S vaccination and SARS-CoV-2 variants. A remark on this clone: The target antigen is unknown.

This CDR3 comprises 16 residues. The junction had 2 bases not matched to a gene; V was cut back by 3 bases and J by 0 bases. Per the germline V gene, CDR1 is MRHNA and CDR2 is SNTAGT. Assay: immunoSEQ multiplex PCR; the TCRdb copy retains only in-frame clones and omits some. Of 350,000 to 450,000 clones listed, around 90% are singletons. Overall study results and limits: Measurements of TCR breadth and depth may have given underestimates of the total T cell responses. With respect to non-spike TCR breadth, vaccine and placebo recipients were similar. Placebo recipients showed lower spike-specific TCR breadth than vaccinees.

V usage is TRBV6-4 and J usage is TRBJ2-6; 7 nucleotides line up with TRBD1. This receptor was taken from a human donor who had recovered from COVID-19. The source material was peripheral blood, sampled after recovery from COVID-19. CDR3 residues: CASSETGHSGANVLTF. The DNA for the CDR3 is TGTGCCAGCAGTGAGACAGGGCACTCTGGGGCCAACGTCCTGACTTTC.